The 22 T cell receptor beta chains listed next were all sequenced from one sample in a study of technical replicates of blood from a few donors (dated by TCRdb to about 2017). The method behind the library was the immunoSEQ multiplex PCR assay. TCRdb provides this immuneACCESS table in a form limited to in-frame rearrangements. Some clones are lacking; in checked studies, under half of them reflect an unresolved V gene, and why the rest are absent is not known. The sample profile shows tens of thousands of clones; about 88% of them were found once. Under 0.5% of the sample is taken by the ten largest. Material: T cells isolated from PBMCs. The receptors derive from a human donor in good health.

The sample holds one count of this clone. V is TRBV5-1 and J is TRBJ2-7; 9 bases are a match to TRBD2. V lost 4 bases, J lost 0 bases, and 8 bases stayed unmatched. In germline, CDR1 is SGHRS, CDR2 YFSETQ. CDR3 length: 16 residues. In DNA form, the CDR3 reads TGCGCCAGCAGCCCTTGGACTAGCGCCCCCTCCTACGAGCAGTACTTC. Protein: CASSPWTSAPSYEQYF.

In nucleotides, the CDR3 is TGTGCCAGCAGCGTAGATTCCAGGGGCCGGAACTATGGCTACACCTTC. This gives the protein CASSVDSRGRNYGYTF. The gene calls are TRBV6-6 and TRBJ1-2; D possibly corresponds to TRBD1 (6 bases). Trimming removed 6 bases from V and 2 bases from J, with 19 bases in between. CDR1 is MNHNY and CDR2 is SVGAGI in the germline V gene (reference sequence). CDR3 size: 16 residues.

CDR3 sequence: CASRGLKETQYF. The CDR3 nucleotides read TGTGCCAGTAGAGGACTAAAAGAGACCCAGTACTTC. This chain joins TRBV19 and TRBJ2-5; D is possibly TRBD2 (6 bases). V was trimmed by 6 bases and J by 3 bases, leaving 8 bases between them. Germline loops: CDR1 LNHDA, CDR2 SQIVND (reference sequence). CDR3 size: 12 residues.

The chain uses TRBV9 and TRBJ1-1; 9 bases map to TRBD1. This CDR3 is built from 17 residues. The germline V gene encodes CDR1 SGDLS and CDR2 YYNGEE. V shed 0 bases and J 4 bases; nucleotides not matched to a gene: 10. This CDR3 is CASSVDPRTGELTEAFF. The CDR3 DNA is TGTGCCAGCAGCGTAGATCCGAGGACAGGGGAACTCACTGAAGCTTTCTTT.

This chain connects TRBV6-6 to TRBJ2-1, with D perhaps TRBD1 (6 bases). CDR1 is MNHNY and CDR2 is SVGAGI in the germline V gene (reference sequence). Trimming removed 6 bases from V and 4 bases from J, with 13 bases in between. This CDR3 spans 14 amino acids. CDR3 coding DNA: TGTGCCAGCAGCCCTGACAGGCAGTACAATGAGCAGTTCTTC. It translates to CASSPDRQYNEQFF.

This CDR3 reads CASSLLLAGRFGGEQFF. The CDR3 nucleotides read TGCGCCAGCAGCCTCCTCCTAGCGGGAAGGTTTGGTGGTGAGCAGTTCTTC. The genes are TRBV5-1 and TRBJ2-1, with 9 bases fitting TRBD2. Trimming cost V 4 bases and J 9 bases; bases outside gene matches: 17. This CDR3 region has 17 residues. Germline V gene lookup returns CDR1 SGHRS and CDR2 YFSETQ.

This chain uses TRBV11-1 with TRBJ2-7; tentatively, D is TRBD1 (5 bases). The CDR3 has 13 residues. CDR1 SGHAT and CDR2 FQDESV come from the germline V gene (reference sequence). V was cut by 2 bases and J by 7 bases, with 12 bases left in between. CDR3 amino acids: CASSLSGLGEQYF. CDR3 nucleotide sequence: TGTGCCAGCAGCTTATCAGGGTTGGGGGAGCAGTACTTC.

The chain recombines TRBV25-1 with TRBJ1-5; D is possibly TRBD1 (5 bases). Germline lookup yields CDR1 MGHDK and CDR2 SYGVNS. Deletions cut 6 bases from V and 6 bases from J, with 9 bases between. The CDR3 has 12 residues. The chain's CDR3 is CASRGGGQPQHF. CDR3 coding DNA: TGTGCCAGCAGAGGCGGGGGTCAGCCCCAGCATTTT.

CDR3: CASSPPGQGRYEQYF. Here the CDR3 DNA reads TGTGCCAGCTCACCACCGGGACAGGGGAGATACGAGCAGTACTTC. V is TRBV18 and J is TRBJ2-7; the match to TRBD1 covers 10 bases. Germline CDR1 KGHSH, CDR2 LQKENI. V shed 0 bases, J shed 4 bases, and the junction held 3 bases outside the gene matches. The CDR3 has 15 residues.

The genes are TRBV30 and TRBJ2-1; the D gene is possibly TRBD2 (7 bases). The length of the CDR3 is 13 residues. From germline, CDR1 is GTSNPN and CDR2 SVGIG (reference sequence). V was trimmed by 8 bases and J by 4 bases, leaving 15 bases between them. The DNA for the CDR3 is TGTGCCCGGGCCAGCGGGACATACAATGAGCAGTTCTTC. It specifies CARASGTYNEQFF.

V gene TRBV30 combines with J gene TRBJ1-4, with a tentative D call TRBD1 (6 bases). The V end was cut by 5 bases, the J end by 5 bases, with 6 bases between. Germline-derived CDR1 and CDR2 are GTSNPN and SVGIG (reference sequence). This CDR3 has 11 amino acids. DNA of the CDR3: TGTGCCTGGGGACAGAATGAAAAACTGTTTTTT. It yields the protein CAWGQNEKLFF.

This rearrangement joins TRBV4-1 to TRBJ1-2; D remains unclear. The CDR3 loop spans 16 amino acids. V lost 0 bases and J 0 bases, leaving 11 bases between the germline ends. Germline lookup yields CDR1 MGHRA and CDR2 YSYEKL. CDR3: CASSQDRGISNYGYTF. CDR3 coding DNA: TGCGCCAGCAGCCAAGATCGGGGTATATCTAACTATGGCTACACCTTC.

The chain joins TRBV7-6 to TRBJ2-5; maybe TRBD2 (5 bases). V gave up 2 bases and J gave up 4 bases, with 8 bases separating them. The CDR3 runs to 13 residues. The germline CDR1 and CDR2 sequences are SGHVS and FNYEAQ. The CDR3 sequence: CASSLRRRETQYF. The DNA for the CDR3 is TGTGCCAGCAGCTTACGGAGGCGAGAGACCCAGTACTTC.

The gene calls are TRBV4-3 and TRBJ2-3; no clear D gene. CDR1 is LGHNA, CDR2 YSLEER, per germline. The V gene lost 3 bases and the J gene lost 4 bases, with 8 bases spanning the gap. The CDR3 totals 13 residues. CDR3 loop: CASSHYSSDTQYF. CDR3 nucleotides: TGCGCCAGCAGCCATTACTCGTCAGATACGCAGTATTTT.

The chain couples TRBV13 to TRBJ2-1, with TRBD2 matching 9 bases. There are 15 residues in the CDR3. Trimming cost V 2 bases and J 5 bases; bases outside gene matches: 4. Germline assignment: CDR1 PRHDT and CDR2 FYEKMQ (reference sequence). The CDR3 coding sequence is TGTGCCAGCAGCTTATTTCTAGCGGGACACAATGAGCAGTTCTTC. Its protein product is CASSLFLAGHNEQFF.

This clone was seen a single time. The chain recombines TRBV28 with TRBJ1-1, with TRBD1 matching over 10 bases. The germline V gene encodes CDR1 MDHEN and CDR2 SYDVKM. The V segment lost 6 bases and the J segment 0 bases; nucleotides outside the gene matches: 7. The CDR3 is made up of 16 amino acids. The CDR3 sequence is CASSRGTGDLNTEAFF. In nucleotides, the CDR3 is TGTGCCAGCAGCCGAGGGACAGGGGACTTGAACACTGAAGCTTTCTTT.

The J gene is TRBJ2-2, the V gene TRBV27, with 8 nucleotides matching TRBD2. CDR1 and CDR2 from the germline V gene are MNHEY and SMNVEV (reference sequence). The V segment lost 2 bases and the J segment 4 bases; nucleotides outside the gene matches: 6. The length of the CDR3 is 16 residues. The CDR3 DNA is TGTGCCAGCAGTTTAATAGCGGGAAGGCGCACCGGGGAGCTGTTTTTT. Translated, it gives CASSLIAGRRTGELFF.

This chain joins TRBV19 and TRBJ2-1; a possible D gene is TRBD2 (5 bases). The CDR3 loop spans 15 amino acids. V was trimmed by 3 bases and J by 0 bases, leaving 9 bases between them. Germline V CDR1 and CDR2: LNHDA, SQIVND (reference sequence). CDR3 bases: TGTGCCAGTAGTATCTCTAGCCCCTCCTACAATGAGCAGTTCTTC. This sequence encodes CASSISSPSYNEQFF.

This chain links TRBV6-5 with TRBJ1-2, with a tentative D call TRBD1 (6 bases). Trimming stripped 4 bases from V and 7 bases from J, with 19 bases between. Germline assignment: CDR1 MNHEY and CDR2 SVGAGI. The CDR3 consists of 15 residues. DNA of the CDR3: TGTGCCAGCAGTTCGCTAGGACAGAGAATTATTGGCTACACCTTC. This codes for CASSSLGQRIIGYTF.

By sample share, this clone is medium-sized. The V gene is TRBV5-1, the J gene TRBJ1-1; no definite D call. The CDR3 runs to 13 residues. The V gene lost 2 bases and the J gene lost 0 bases, with 5 bases spanning the gap. The germline CDR1 and CDR2 sequences are SGHRS and YFSETQ. CDR3 DNA: TGCGCCAGCAGCTTTCAAATGAACACTGAAGCTTTCTTT. As protein: CASSFQMNTEAFF.

This chain uses TRBV5-1 with TRBJ2-2, with a weak D call TRBD1 (6 bases). This CDR3 has 15 amino acids. CDR1 is SGHRS and CDR2 is YFSETQ in the germline V gene. Trimming cost V 2 bases and J 7 bases, with 15 bases left between them. The CDR3: CASSLGGSLNGELFF. The CDR3 DNA is TGCGCCAGCAGCTTAGGGGGATCCTTGAACGGGGAGCTGTTTTTT. Complete variable domain (other parts from reference TRBV5-1 and TRBJ2-2): KAGVTQTPRYLIKTRGQQVTLSCSPISGHRSVSWYQQTPGQGLQFLFEYFSETQRNKGNFPGRFSGRQFSNSRSEMNVSTLELGDSALYLCASSLGGSLNGELFFGEGSRLTVL.

This sequence joins TRBV28 and TRBJ2-7; 9 positions match TRBD1. The CDR3 is 14 residues long. V was pared by 5 bases and J by 4 bases, with 6 bases of the junction left unmatched. CDR1 MDHEN and CDR2 SYDVKM come from the germline V gene. The CDR3 DNA reads as TGTGCCAGCAGTGCTGCACAGGGGGCTTACGAGCAGTACTTC. It encodes CASSAAQGAYEQYF.